The 2 T cell receptor beta chains below come from one sample, sequenced in a study of blood T cell repertoires in COVID-19. Profiled with immunoSEQ multiplex PCR; TCRdb holds only in-frame clones, not every one. Here the sample spans about 290,000 clones, about nine tenths being singletons. The source material was peripheral blood. All receptors derive from a woman aged 25-40 years with COVID-19, enrolled during active disease.

The V call is TRBV9, the J call TRBJ2-1; 8 bases align to TRBD2. Unmatched junction bases numbered 9, after V lost 0 bases and J lost 7 bases. Germline loops: CDR1 SGDLS, CDR2 YYNGEE. The CDR3 length is 16 residues. The CDR3 DNA reads TGTGCCAGCAGCGTAGGGTCCGGGGGGGCTCGGAATGAGCAGTTCTTC. The encoded protein is CASSVGSGGARNEQFF.

This sequence joins TRBV3-1 (or the pseudogene TRBV3-2) and TRBJ2-7; TRBD1 matches at 7 bases. Germline trimming cut 1 base from V and 6 bases from J; bases unmatched to any gene: 6. Germline lookup yields CDR1 LGHDT and CDR2 YNNKEL (reference sequence). The CDR3 is made up of 14 amino acids. The CDR3 region is CASSQAGTATEQYF. The CDR3 DNA reads as TGTGCCAGCAGCCAAGCCGGGACAGCGACCGAGCAGTACTTC.